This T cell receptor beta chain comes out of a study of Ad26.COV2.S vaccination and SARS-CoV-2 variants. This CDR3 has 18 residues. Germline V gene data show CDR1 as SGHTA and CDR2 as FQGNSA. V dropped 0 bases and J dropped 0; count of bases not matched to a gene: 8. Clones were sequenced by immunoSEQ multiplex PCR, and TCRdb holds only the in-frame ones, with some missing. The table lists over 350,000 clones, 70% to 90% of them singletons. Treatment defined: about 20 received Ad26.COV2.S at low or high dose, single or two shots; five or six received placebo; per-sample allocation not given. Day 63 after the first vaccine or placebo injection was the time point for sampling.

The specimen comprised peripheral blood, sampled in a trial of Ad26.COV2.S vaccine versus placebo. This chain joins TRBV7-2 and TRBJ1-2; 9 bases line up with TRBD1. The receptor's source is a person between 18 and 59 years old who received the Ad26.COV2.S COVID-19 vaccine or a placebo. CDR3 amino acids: CASSLARGQGFSNYGYTF. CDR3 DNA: TGTGCCAGCAGCTTAGCGCGGGGACAGGGCTTTTCTAACTATGGCTACACCTTC.